Below, 14 T cell receptor beta chains from the same sample are listed, as sequenced in a study of blood T cell repertoires in COVID-19. Generated by immunoSEQ multiplex PCR, the TCRdb table keeps only in-frame clones and is missing some. There are about 200,000 clones in the sample; 70% to 90% occur only once, and 0.78% lies in the top ten. Sample: peripheral blood. The source of these receptors is a woman aged 70-85 years with acute or convalescent COVID-19.

The J gene is TRBJ2-3, the V gene TRBV6-5; maybe TRBD2 (5 bases). The V and J ends lost 6 bases and 4 bases respectively, with 17 bases between them. The CDR3 extends over 15 amino acids. The V gene's germline CDR1 is MNHEY and CDR2 SVGAGI. CDR3 sequence reads: CASRSSAGRADTQYF. CDR3 DNA sequence: TGTGCCAGCAGGTCGTCGGCGGGCCGGGCAGATACGCAGTATTTT.

This clone was detected once. The chain links TRBV12-3 or TRBV12-4 to TRBJ1-3; 12 bases align to TRBD1. V shed 6 bases, J shed 8 bases, and the junction held 2 bases outside the gene matches. The CDR3 is 13 amino acids. CDR3 DNA sequence: TGTGCCAGCAGGGGACAGGGGGCCCACACCATATATTTT. Translating it yields CASRGQGAHTIYF.

This clone occurred once. The chain employs TRBV12-3 or TRBV12-4 and TRBJ1-2; 7 bases are a match to TRBD1. The V gene end was trimmed by 6 bases and the J gene end by 6 bases; junction bases not matched to a gene: 4. The CDR3 has 12 amino acids. CDR3 bases: TGTGCCAGCAGGGGGGACAGACATGGCTACACCTTC. It is translated as CASRGDRHGYTF.

This rearrangement joins TRBV5-5 to TRBJ2-7; possible D gene TRBD1, 5 bases. The germline V gene encodes CDR1 SGHKS and CDR2 YYEKEE (reference sequence). V gave up 4 bases and J gave up 1 base, with 9 bases separating them. The CDR3 runs 13 residues. CDR3 DNA: TGTGCCAGCAGCCATGACAGTTCCTACGAGCAGTACTTC. Protein sequence: CASSHDSSYEQYF. Based on the CDR3 plus reference TRBV5-5 and TRBJ2-7, the full variable domain is DAGVTQSPTHLIKTRGQQVTLRCSPISGHKSVSWYQQVLGQGPQFIFQYYEKEERGRGNFPDRFSARQFPNYSSELNVNALLLGDSALYLCASSHDSSYEQYFGPGTRLTVT.

About this clone: The identical CDR3 is also encoded by other nucleotide sequences in the sample. J is TRBJ1-2 and V is TRBV7-2; TRBD1 matches at 9 bases. The trim removed 5 bases at V and 2 bases at J, leaving 3 bases unmatched. Germline lookup yields CDR1 SGHTA and CDR2 FQGNSA. CDR3 length equals 14 residues. The CDR3 region has the DNA TGTGCCAGCAGCCGCGACAGGGGGAACTATGGCTACACCTTC. As protein: CASSRDRGNYGYTF.

The genes are TRBV5-6 and TRBJ1-2; 7 bases are a match to TRBD1. V lost 2 bases, J lost 7 bases, and 8 bases stayed unmatched. This CDR3 spans 14 amino acids. From germline, CDR1 is SGHDT and CDR2 YYEEEE. In DNA, the CDR3 is TGTGCCAGCAGCTTTCAGGGGGGTAAATCTGGCTACACCTTC. Translating gives CASSFQGGKSGYTF.

This clone appeared once. The rearrangement joins TRBV2 to TRBJ2-1, with TRBD2 matching 13 bases. The CDR3 runs 14 residues. With 6 bases clipped from V and 8 bases from J, the junction kept 4 bases outside the gene matches. The germline gives CDR1 SNHLY, CDR2 FYNNEI. The CDR3 region is CASRRTSGSDEQFF. CDR3 nucleotides: TGTGCCAGCAGGCGGACTAGCGGGAGTGATGAGCAGTTCTTC.

CDR3 residues: CASSASTGTGLEKLFF. The CDR3 bases are TGTGCCAGCTCGGCATCTACCGGGACAGGGTTGGAAAAACTGTTTTTT. The chain combines TRBV18 with TRBJ1-4; TRBD1 matches at 9 bases. J gave up 8 bases and V 6 bases, and 13 bases lay outside the gene matches. The CDR3 is 16 residues long. CDR1 and CDR2 (germline): KGHSH, LQKENI.

The chain recombines TRBV6-2 or TRBV6-3 with TRBJ2-7; weak D call: TRBD2 (5 bases). Trimming stripped 0 bases from V and 5 bases from J, with 11 bases between. This CDR3 is 14 amino acids long. Germline V gene data show CDR1 as MNHEY and CDR2 as SVGEGT. CDR3 nucleotide sequence: TGTGCCAGCAGTTACTCTGGACTGATCCACGAGCAGTACTTC. This codes for CASSYSGLIHEQYF.

This clone has only one observation. This chain joins TRBV15 and TRBJ1-6; 9 bases align to TRBD1. CDR1 is LNHNV and CDR2 is YYDKDF in the germline V gene (reference sequence). Trimming removed 0 bases from V and 9 bases from J; junction bases left unmatched: 9. The CDR3 consists of 17 residues. Here the CDR3 reads CATSRDYGQGRGSPLHF. CDR3 sequence (DNA): TGTGCCACCAGCAGAGATTACGGACAGGGGAGGGGTTCACCCCTCCACTTT.

Details on this clone: The sample contains more than one DNA sequence encoding this CDR3. The V and J genes are TRBV7-8 and TRBJ2-7; TRBD1 is a possible D gene (6 bases). CDR3 length: 13 residues. V was shortened by 1 base and J by 4 bases, with 8 bases between the two germline ends. Germline V gene sequence: CDR1 SGHVS, CDR2 FQNEAQ. CDR3 loop: CASSLVRGYEQYF. The CDR3 nucleotides read TGTGCCAGCAGCTTAGTTAGGGGGTACGAGCAGTACTTC.

This clone came up a few times. The chain links TRBV5-1 to TRBJ2-7; 8 nucleotides agree with TRBD1. Germline V gives CDR1 SGHRS, CDR2 YFSETQ. Trimming took 3 bases from V and 5 from J; bases not matched to a gene: 4. This CDR3 is 13 amino acids long. CDR3 DNA sequence: TGCGCCAGCAGCTCGATGACAGGGGACGAGCAGTACTTC. Protein: CASSSMTGDEQYF.

This chain links TRBV24-1 with TRBJ2-1, with 8 bases fitting TRBD1. Germline CDR1 and CDR2: KGHDR and SFDVKD. The V gene end was trimmed by 4 bases and the J gene end by 6 bases; junction bases not matched to a gene: 7. This CDR3 has 15 residues. CDR3 loop: CATSDNRGTFNEQFF. CDR3 nucleotides: TGTGCCACCAGTGACAACAGGGGGACCTTCAATGAGCAGTTCTTC.

The chain links TRBV2 to TRBJ1-6, with D hard to call. Per the germline V gene, CDR1 is SNHLY and CDR2 is FYNNEI. The CDR3 runs to 14 residues. The V and J ends lost 6 bases and 15 bases respectively, with 21 bases between them. The CDR3 protein is CASSVRAAREGLHF. The DNA of the CDR3 is TGTGCCAGCAGCGTTCGAGCGGCGCGAGAGGGCCTCCACTTT.